Presented here are 20 T cell receptor beta chains from one specimen sequenced in a study of T cell responses to AZD1222 COVID-19 vaccine. Produced via immunoSEQ multiplex PCR; TCRdb's table is partial and in-frame only. In the table there are roughly 150,000 clones, roughly 92% of which are singletons. The sequencing here drew on peripheral blood, taken on day 0 of AZD1222 vaccination. Receptors originate from an adult in good health.

This clone was observed once. The rearrangement uses TRBV5-5 and TRBJ2-1, with a tentative D call TRBD1 (5 bases). The CDR3 loop spans 13 amino acids. V lost 7 bases and J 5 bases, leaving 13 bases between the germline ends. Germline V gene sequence: CDR1 SGHKS, CDR2 YYEKEE (reference sequence). CDR3 residues: CASDEGVNNEQFF. CDR3 bases: TGTGCCAGCGACGAAGGGGTCAACAATGAGCAGTTCTTC.

Only one count was recorded for this clone. The chain is built from TRBV7-2 and TRBJ2-7; the D gene could be TRBD1 or TRBD2 (6 bases each). Trimming pared 1 base from V and 3 bases from J, leaving 13 bases between. There are 15 residues in the CDR3. Germline loops: CDR1 SGHTA, CDR2 FQGNSA. The CDR3 DNA reads TGTGCCAGCAGCTTAGTCCCCGGGGGCCACTACGAGCAGTACTTC. This codes for CASSLVPGGHYEQYF.

The V call is TRBV3-1 (or the pseudogene TRBV3-2), the J call TRBJ1-2; no clear D gene. Per germline, CDR1 LGHDT and CDR2 YNNKEL (reference sequence). The germline V and J ends were trimmed by 4 bases and 5 bases, with 14 bases remaining between them. The CDR3 runs to 14 residues. CDR3 bases: TGTGCCAGCAGCCGGGGAAGCCTCGGGTATGGCTACACCTTC. Amino acids: CASSRGSLGYGYTF.

This chain links TRBV7-3 with TRBJ2-3; the D gene is possibly TRBD2 (6 bases). Trimming pared 5 bases from V and 4 bases from J, leaving 19 bases between. The length of the CDR3 is 16 residues. The germline gives CDR1 SGHTA, CDR2 FQGTGA. The CDR3 protein is CASSLSGGVGADTQYF. Here the CDR3 DNA reads TGTGCCAGCAGCCTAAGTGGCGGGGTAGGCGCAGATACGCAGTATTTT.

The CDR3: CASSIRLAGYYEQYF. The DNA for the CDR3 is TGTGCCAGCAGCATTAGACTAGCGGGGTACTACGAGCAGTACTTC. The V call is TRBV11-2, the J call TRBJ2-7, with 11 bases that match TRBD2. With V trimmed by 5 bases and J by 3 bases, 6 bases remained unmatched. This CDR3 comprises 15 residues. Germline V gene sequence: CDR1 SGHAT, CDR2 FQNNGV.

The V gene is TRBV7-6, the J gene TRBJ2-1; no reliable D call. Trimming removed 4 bases from V and 1 base from J, with 17 bases in between. Per the germline V gene, CDR1 is SGHVS and CDR2 is FNYEAQ. This CDR3 has 17 residues. The CDR3 region has the DNA TGTGCCAGCAGCTCTTTTTTGCAAGCAGTTTCCTACAATGAGCAGTTCTTC. Amino acids: CASSSFLQAVSYNEQFF.

This sequence joins TRBV3-1 (or the pseudogene TRBV3-2) and TRBJ2-7; the match to TRBD1 covers 11 bases. CDR3 length: 13 amino acids. Germline V gives CDR1 LGHDT, CDR2 YNNKEL (reference sequence). Trimming removed 10 bases from V and 0 bases from J; junction bases left unmatched: 2. CDR3 sequence: CATGTGGSYEQYF. The DNA of the CDR3 is TGTGCCACCGGGACAGGGGGCTCCTACGAGCAGTACTTC.

The V gene is TRBV4-1, the J gene TRBJ1-1; 7 nucleotides align to TRBD1. Germline CDR1 and CDR2: MGHRA and YSYEKL. V lost 1 base to trimming and J lost 2 bases; unmatched junction nucleotides: 4. This CDR3 has 15 amino acids. In DNA form, the CDR3 reads TGCGCCAGCAGCCAAGTAGACAGGGAAAACACTGAAGCTTTCTTT. Translating gives CASSQVDRENTEAFF.

This rearrangement joins TRBV7-3 to TRBJ2-2; 8 bases align to TRBD1. Germline values: CDR1 SGHTA, CDR2 FQGTGA. There are 16 residues in the CDR3. J was trimmed by 5 bases and V by 5 bases; bases with no gene match: 10. DNA of the CDR3: TGTGCCAGCAGCCTCCAGCAGGGGGCGAGGACCGGGGAGCTGTTTTTT. This sequence encodes CASSLQQGARTGELFF.

This chain joins TRBV9 and TRBJ2-5; the match to TRBD1 covers 8 bases. V shed 0 bases, J shed 7 bases, and the junction held 5 bases outside the gene matches. The CDR3 has 14 residues. Per the germline V gene, CDR1 is SGDLS and CDR2 is YYNGEE. The CDR3 nucleotides read TGTGCCAGCAGCGTAGAGGGGACAGGTGGGACCCAGTACTTC. Amino acids: CASSVEGTGGTQYF.

CDR3: CASSGTSASYEQYF. DNA of the CDR3: TGCGCCAGCAGCGGAACTAGCGCCTCCTACGAGCAGTACTTC. The chain recombines TRBV5-1 with TRBJ2-7; 7 bases map to TRBD2. This CDR3 spans 14 amino acids. In germline, CDR1 is SGHRS, CDR2 YFSETQ. V shed 4 bases, J shed 0 bases, and the junction held 4 bases outside the gene matches. Based on the CDR3 plus reference TRBV5-1 and TRBJ2-7, the full variable domain is KAGVTQTPRYLIKTRGQQVTLSCSPISGHRSVSWYQQTPGQGLQFLFEYFSETQRNKGNFPGRFSGRQFSNSRSEMNVSTLELGDSALYLCASSGTSASYEQYFGPGTRLTVT.

The chain recombines TRBV19 with TRBJ2-7; D possibly uses TRBD1 or TRBD2 (5 bases each). From germline, CDR1 is LNHDA and CDR2 SQIVND (reference sequence). The CDR3 loop spans 15 amino acids. Trimming cost V 1 base and J 0 bases, with 10 bases left between them. This CDR3 reads CASSIAGPPSYEQYF. CDR3 bases: TGTGCCAGTAGTATAGCGGGACCACCCTCCTACGAGCAGTACTTC. The complete variable domain, with remaining parts taken from reference TRBV19 and TRBJ2-7, reads DGGITQSPKYLFRKEGQNVTLSCEQNLNHDAMYWYRQDPGQGLRLIYYSQIVNDFQKGDIAEGYSVSREKKESFPLTVTSAQKNPTAFYLCASSIAGPPSYEQYFGPGTRLTVT.

A single count supports this clone. The chain links TRBV11-2 to TRBJ1-2; 7 bases are a match to TRBD1. Germline-derived CDR1 and CDR2 are SGHAT and FQNNGV. Trimming at V came to 1 base and at J to 0 bases, leaving 2 bases not matched to a gene. This CDR3 spans 15 amino acids. The CDR3 DNA sequence: TGTGCCAGCAGCTTAGTTCAGGGGGCTAACTATGGCTACACCTTC. Translation gives CASSLVQGANYGYTF.

By its share, this clone is medium-sized. This chain uses TRBV6-5 with TRBJ1-1; perhaps TRBD1 as D (6 bases). Germline V gene lookup returns CDR1 MNHEY and CDR2 SVGAGI. The V and J ends lost 2 bases and 6 bases respectively, with 10 bases between them. The CDR3 contains 13 residues. CDR3 residues: CASSYQGIAEAFF. CDR3 sequence (DNA): TGTGCCAGCAGTTACCAGGGGATAGCTGAAGCTTTCTTT.

The V call is TRBV6-1, the J call TRBJ1-5; TRBD1 agrees at 7 bases. CDR1 MNHNS and CDR2 SASEGT come from the germline V gene. V gave up 3 bases and J gave up 5 bases; unmatched junction bases: 10. This CDR3 is built from 16 residues. The CDR3 reads CASSDRQGRGDQPQHF. CDR3 nucleotide sequence: TGTGCCAGCAGTGACCGACAGGGAAGGGGAGATCAGCCCCAGCATTTT.

The chain employs TRBV11-3 and TRBJ2-1; D call uncertain. Germline values: CDR1 SGHNT, CDR2 YENEEA. The CDR3 has 13 residues. The V end lost 5 bases, the J end lost 7 bases, and 12 bases lay between the germline ends. The CDR3 protein is CASSPHSGNEQFF. CDR3 in DNA: TGTGCCAGCAGCCCTCATTCAGGTAATGAGCAGTTCTTC.

The V call is TRBV7-9, the J call TRBJ1-1; D is ambiguous. Trimming shortened V by 5 bases and J by 0 bases, and 7 bases separated the two germline ends. Germline values: CDR1 SEHNR, CDR2 FQNEAQ (reference sequence). The CDR3 runs to 13 residues. In DNA form, the CDR3 reads TGTGCCAGCAGCCCCCTCATGAACACTGAAGCTTTCTTT. This codes for CASSPLMNTEAFF.

The V and J genes are TRBV5-1 and TRBJ2-6, with 7 bases lining up with TRBD2. The CDR3 runs to 16 residues. The junction had 4 bases not matched to a gene; V was cut back by 4 bases and J by 0 bases. Per the germline V gene, CDR1 is SGHRS and CDR2 is YFSETQ. The CDR3 DNA reads as TGCGCCAGCAGCACTAGCGCGAGCTCTGGGGCCAACGTCCTGACTTTC. Protein sequence: CASSTSASSGANVLTF.

V is TRBV5-1 and J is TRBJ1-2; D gene uncertain. Germline assignment: CDR1 SGHRS and CDR2 YFSETQ. With 0 bases removed from V and 3 bases from J, the gap between germline ends came to 6 bases. The CDR3 has 13 amino acids. CDR3 protein: CASSLEVDYGYTF. Here the CDR3 DNA reads TGCGCCAGCAGCTTGGAAGTAGACTATGGCTACACCTTC. Variable domain in full (rest from reference TRBV5-1 and TRBJ1-2): KAGVTQTPRYLIKTRGQQVTLSCSPISGHRSVSWYQQTPGQGLQFLFEYFSETQRNKGNFPGRFSGRQFSNSRSEMNVSTLELGDSALYLCASSLEVDYGYTFGSGTRLTVV.

This clone was observed a single time. The rearrangement links TRBV4-3 to TRBJ1-4; D gene uncertain. V lost 2 bases, J lost 6 bases, and 16 bases lay in between. Germline lookup yields CDR1 LGHNA and CDR2 YSLEER. The CDR3 runs to 16 residues. CDR3 nucleotides: TGCGCCAGCAGCCAATTCCTGGGAGTTGGGGATGAAAAACTGTTTTTT. It codes for CASSQFLGVGDEKLFF.